The 21 T cell receptor beta chains presented below share a single source sample, sequenced in a study of PD-1 blockade in mismatch repair-deficient tumors. Measured with immunoSEQ multiplex PCR; TCRdb has only the in-frame clones, and not every one. The repertoire holds some 110,000 clones, with 60% to 85% as singletons. Source: peripheral blood, taken about 60 weeks after starting pembrolizumab. These receptors all come from an adult with mismatch repair-deficient cancer.

This chain connects TRBV4-1 to TRBJ2-3, with D tentatively TRBD1 or TRBD2 (5 bases each). This CDR3 contains 17 residues. Trimming took off 4 bases at V and 0 bases at J, with 17 bases between the two ends. CDR1 and CDR2 (germline): MGHRA, YSYEKL. In DNA form, the CDR3 reads TGCGCCAGCAGCCGGGACCTAGGCTCATCTAGCACAGATACGCAGTATTTT. This gives the protein CASSRDLGSSSTDTQYF.

For the CDR3, the DNA is TGTGCCAGCAGTCCTTTGGACGGCTATGGCTACACCTTC. Translated: CASSPLDGYGYTF. The gene calls are TRBV9 and TRBJ1-2, with D uncertain. The CDR3 totals 13 residues. Germline loops: CDR1 SGDLS, CDR2 YYNGEE. V was cut by 5 bases and J by 4 bases, with 12 bases left in between.

The chain has TRBV5-4 and TRBJ2-1; 10 bases line up with TRBD2. V shed 4 bases and J 4 bases; nucleotides not matched to a gene: 5. Germline lookup yields CDR1 SGHNT and CDR2 YYREEE (reference sequence). The CDR3 has 15 residues. The CDR3 loop is CASSGGTSAYNEQFF. The DNA of the CDR3 is TGTGCCAGCAGCGGAGGGACTAGCGCATACAATGAGCAGTTCTTC.

The V gene is TRBV7-2, the J gene TRBJ1-2; weak D call: TRBD1 (6 bases). Germline V lookup: CDR1 SGHTA, CDR2 FQGNSA. The CDR3 runs 13 residues. Trimming took 4 bases from V and 8 from J, leaving 14 bases between them. CDR3 region: CASSSSNTGGYTF. CDR3 nucleotide sequence: TGTGCCAGCAGCTCGTCAAACACAGGGGGCTACACCTTC.

This clone has only a few counts. CDR3 sequence: CASMSERGYTF. For the CDR3, the DNA is TGTGCCAGCATGTCCGAGCGGGGCTACACCTTC. The chain couples TRBV9 to TRBJ1-2, with unresolved D. The V and J ends lost 6 bases and 8 bases respectively, with 11 bases between them. The germline gives CDR1 SGDLS, CDR2 YYNGEE. CDR3 length: 11 amino acids.

CDR3 in DNA: TGTGCCAGTACCACCAGGGGCACAGATACGCAGTATTTT. Protein sequence: CASTTRGTDTQYF. The rearrangement links TRBV19 to TRBJ2-3, with D perhaps TRBD1 (5 bases). CDR3 size: 13 residues. The ends were cut back, 7 bases at V and 1 base at J, with 9 bases in the middle. The germline CDR1 and CDR2 sequences are LNHDA and SQIVND (reference sequence).

The V gene is TRBV19, the J gene TRBJ2-2; TRBD1 matches 9 bases. CDR1 is LNHDA and CDR2 is SQIVND in the germline V gene (reference sequence). The CDR3 sequence is 16 residues long. Trimming removed 3 bases from V and 5 bases from J; junction bases left unmatched: 7. CDR3 nucleotide sequence: TGTGCCAGTAGTATTCTCGGACAGGGGTATACCGGGGAGCTGTTTTTT. It specifies CASSILGQGYTGELFF.

The sample holds one count of this clone. The rearrangement uses TRBV7-6 and TRBJ2-3; D ambiguous. The germline V gene encodes CDR1 SGHVS and CDR2 FNYEAQ. The CDR3 length is 12 residues. Trimming took off 3 bases at V and 6 bases at J, with 7 bases between the two ends. Written as DNA, the CDR3 is TGTGCCAGCAGCTTGTATTTGGATACGCAGTATTTT. Residues: CASSLYLDTQYF.

The rearrangement uses TRBV7-9 and TRBJ2-7; TRBD1 matches at 8 bases. The CDR3 loop spans 15 amino acids. The V segment lost 4 bases and the J segment 6 bases; nucleotides outside the gene matches: 11. Germline lookup yields CDR1 SEHNR and CDR2 FQNEAQ (reference sequence). The CDR3 nucleotides read TGTGCCAGCAGCTCCCCCCAGGGGGCGCATGGCGAGCAGTACTTC. It translates to CASSSPQGAHGEQYF. Together with reference TRBV7-9 and TRBJ2-7, the CDR3 gives the full variable domain: DTGVSQNPRHKITKRGQNVTFRCDPISEHNRLYWYRQTLGQGPEFLTYFQNEAQLEKSRLLSDRFSAERPKGSFSTLEIQRTEQGDSAMYLCASSSPQGAHGEQYFGPGTRLTVT.

The chain is built from TRBV5-6 and TRBJ1-1; D gene uncertain. Trimming took off 0 bases at V and 1 base at J, with 7 bases between the two ends. This CDR3 spans 14 amino acids. In germline, CDR1 is SGHDT, CDR2 YYEEEE. CDR3 protein: CASSLGFGNTEAFF. In DNA form, the CDR3 reads TGTGCCAGCAGCTTGGGTTTCGGGAACACTGAAGCTTTCTTT. Full variable domain (outside the CDR3, taken from reference TRBV5-6 and TRBJ1-1): DAGVTQSPTHLIKTRGQQVTLRCSPKSGHDTVSWYQQALGQGPQFIFQYYEEEERQRGNFPDRFSGHQFPNYSSELNVNALLLGDSALYLCASSLGFGNTEAFFGQGTRLTVV.

V gene TRBV13 combines with J gene TRBJ2-7, with a tentative D call TRBD1 (6 bases). The V gene's germline CDR1 is PRHDT and CDR2 FYEKMQ (reference sequence). V shed 5 bases and J shed 2 bases, with 13 bases lying between them. The CDR3 is 14 residues long. The CDR3: CASSHGGMTYEQYF. The DNA for the CDR3 is TGTGCCAGCAGCCATGGGGGCATGACCTACGAGCAGTACTTC.

A few counts support this clone. The chain uses TRBV4-2 and TRBJ2-7; the match to TRBD1 covers 7 bases. The CDR3 is 15 residues long. Per the germline V gene, CDR1 is LGHNA and CDR2 is YNFKEQ. After removal of 0 bases from V and 0 bases from J, the junction contained 2 bases not matched to a gene. CDR3 in DNA: TGTGCCAGCAGCCAAGATTGGGACAGCTCCTACGAGCAGTACTTC. As protein: CASSQDWDSSYEQYF.

DNA of the CDR3: TGTGCCAGCAGCAACCCGGGAAGCTCCTACGAGCAGTACTTC. Residues: CASSNPGSSYEQYF. This chain links TRBV5-8 with TRBJ2-7; a possible D gene is TRBD2 (5 bases). CDR1 SGHTS and CDR2 YDEGEE come from the germline V gene. V dropped 4 bases and J dropped 0 bases, with 11 bases sitting between them. This CDR3 contains 14 residues.

This chain links TRBV7-3 with TRBJ2-7, with D possibly matching TRBD1 (5 bases). Trimming took 5 bases from V and 1 from J, leaving 12 bases between them. CDR3 length: 14 amino acids. CDR1 is SGHTA and CDR2 is FQGTGA in the germline V gene. The CDR3 loop reads CASSHRITSYEQYF. For the CDR3, the DNA is TGTGCCAGCAGCCACAGGATTACTTCCTACGAGCAGTACTTC.

Here the CDR3 reads CASSVATSGGKNIQYF. In DNA, the CDR3 is TGTGCCAGCAGCGTAGCGACTAGCGGGGGCAAAAACATTCAGTACTTC. This chain uses TRBV9 with TRBJ2-4; TRBD2 aligns across 12 bases. Germline CDR1 SGDLS, CDR2 YYNGEE. This CDR3 region has 16 residues. The ends lost 0 bases at V and 3 bases at J; junction bases unmatched: 1.

This chain joins TRBV7-6 and TRBJ2-7; 14 bases are a match to TRBD2. With V trimmed by 11 bases and J by 7 bases, 7 bases remained unmatched. The germline V gene encodes CDR1 SGHVS and CDR2 FNYEAQ. CDR3 length: 13 residues. The CDR3 reads CAVTGTSGSEQYF. In DNA, the CDR3 is TGTGCCGTCACCGGGACTAGCGGGAGTGAGCAGTACTTC. Filled out from reference TRBV7-6 and TRBJ2-7, the complete variable domain reads GAGVSQSPRYKVTKRGQDVALRCDPISGHVSLYWYRQALGQGPEFLTYFNYEAQQDKSGLPNDRFSAERPEGSISTLTIQRTEQRDSAMYRCAVTGTSGSEQYFGPGTRLTVT.

V usage is TRBV25-1 and J usage is TRBJ2-4; 12 nucleotides align to TRBD2. The CDR3 is 18 residues long. With 6 bases clipped from V and 3 bases from J, the junction kept 12 bases outside the gene matches. From germline, CDR1 is MGHDK and CDR2 SYGVNS. The CDR3 is CASRGGRTSGVNKNIQYF. For the CDR3, the DNA is TGTGCCAGCAGGGGAGGGAGGACTAGCGGGGTCAACAAAAACATTCAGTACTTC.

About this clone itself: A much larger clone lies a single base off, so this may be a read error. The sample carries other DNA sequences with the same CDR3. V gene TRBV30 combines with J gene TRBJ1-3, with 7 bases identical to TRBD1. This CDR3 comprises 14 residues. V lost 2 bases, J lost 1 base, and 2 bases stayed unmatched. Germline-derived CDR1 and CDR2 are GTSNPN and SVGIG (reference sequence). As DNA, the CDR3 is TGTGCCTGGAGTAAGACAGGGTCTGGAAACACCATATATTTT. This codes for CAWSKTGSGNTIYF.

This clone was seen only once. V and J are TRBV5-1 and TRBJ2-4, with D tentatively TRBD1 (7 bases). The V end lost 4 bases, the J end lost 6 bases, and 17 bases lay between the germline ends. Germline CDR1 is SGHRS and CDR2 is YFSETQ. The CDR3 covers 15 residues. This chain's CDR3 is CASSQEGAGTNIQYF. The DNA for the CDR3 is TGCGCCAGCAGCCAGGAGGGGGCCGGGACAAACATTCAGTACTTC.

The genes are TRBV29-1 and TRBJ1-1; D may be TRBD1 (5 bases). Trimming left V 7 bases short and J 4 bases short, with 16 bases between. The CDR3 totals 13 residues. CDR1 is SQVTM, CDR2 ANQGSEA, per germline. CDR3 sequence (DNA): TGCAGCGCAGACAGTCAGATTTCCACTGAAGCTTTCTTT. Translated: CSADSQISTEAFF.

In its sample, this clone was seen once. The CDR3 nucleotides read TGTGCCAGCAGCTCAAATGGGTGGACAGGGGAGCAAGAGACCCAGTACTTC. Amino acids: CASSSNGWTGEQETQYF. This chain joins TRBV7-3 and TRBJ2-5, with 9 bases lining up with TRBD1. CDR3 size: 17 residues. V lost 4 bases and J lost 2; bases outside the gene matches: 11. Germline V gene lookup returns CDR1 SGHTA and CDR2 FQGTGA.